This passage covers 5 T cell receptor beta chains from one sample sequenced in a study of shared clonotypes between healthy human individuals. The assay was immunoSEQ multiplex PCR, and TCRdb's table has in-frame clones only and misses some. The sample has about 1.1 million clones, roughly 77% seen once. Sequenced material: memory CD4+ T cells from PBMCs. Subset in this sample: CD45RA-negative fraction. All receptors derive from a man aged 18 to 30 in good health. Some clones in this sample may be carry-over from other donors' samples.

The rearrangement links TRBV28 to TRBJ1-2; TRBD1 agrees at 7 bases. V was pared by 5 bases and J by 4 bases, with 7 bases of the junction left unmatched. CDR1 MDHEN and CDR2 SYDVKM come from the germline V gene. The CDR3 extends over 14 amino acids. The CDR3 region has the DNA TGTGCCAGCAGTCCCAGGGGGGTTGCCTATGGCTACACCTTC. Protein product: CASSPRGVAYGYTF.

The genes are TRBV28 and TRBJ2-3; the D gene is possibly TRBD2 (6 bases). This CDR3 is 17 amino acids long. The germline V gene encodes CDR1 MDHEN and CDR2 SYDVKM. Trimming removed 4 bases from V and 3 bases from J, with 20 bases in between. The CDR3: CASSSRSQGGQTDTQYF. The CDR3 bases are TGTGCCAGCAGTTCGCGATCTCAGGGAGGTCAGACAGATACGCAGTATTTT.

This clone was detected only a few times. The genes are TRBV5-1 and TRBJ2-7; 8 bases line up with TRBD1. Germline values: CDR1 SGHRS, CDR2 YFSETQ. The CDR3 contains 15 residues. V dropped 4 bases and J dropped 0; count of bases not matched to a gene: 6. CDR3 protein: CASSPGQAISYEQYF. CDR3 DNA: TGCGCCAGCAGCCCGGGACAGGCGATCTCCTACGAGCAGTACTTC.

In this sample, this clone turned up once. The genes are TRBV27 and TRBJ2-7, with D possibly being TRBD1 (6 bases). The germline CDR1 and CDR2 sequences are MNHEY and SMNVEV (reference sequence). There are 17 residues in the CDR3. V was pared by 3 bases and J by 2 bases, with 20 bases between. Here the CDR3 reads CASSFLTLGQFAYEQYF. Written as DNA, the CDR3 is TGTGCCAGCAGTTTCCTAACCCTTGGACAGTTCGCCTACGAGCAGTACTTC.

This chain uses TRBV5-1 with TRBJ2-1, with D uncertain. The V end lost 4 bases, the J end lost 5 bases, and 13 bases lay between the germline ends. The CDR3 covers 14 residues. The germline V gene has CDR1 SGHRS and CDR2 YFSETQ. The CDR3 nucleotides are TGCGCCAGCAGCCGCACGGGCAGAGACAATGAGCAGTTCTTC. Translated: CASSRTGRDNEQFF.